Below are 25 T cell receptor beta chains sequenced from a single sample in a study of memory CD8 T cells in hepatitis C reinfection. Sequenced by immunoSEQ multiplex PCR; TCRdb stores in-frame clones only, minus some. The data contain approximately 52,000 clones, nearly 90% of them singletons. The time point is: pre-reinfection, 55 to 20 weeks before reinfection detection. The sorted cells went straight to TCR sequencing with no prior in vitro expansion. Sequences were obtained from naive CD8+ T cells sorted from blood. The receptor source for this set is a man younger than 30 with hepatitis C virus infection.

The chain has TRBV27 and TRBJ2-5; 14 bases fit TRBD2. CDR3 length equals 16 residues. V trimming: 3 bases; J trimming: 5 bases; junction bases outside the gene matches: 5. In germline, CDR1 is MNHEY, CDR2 SMNVEV (reference sequence). DNA of the CDR3: TGTGCCAGCAGTTTGGGGACTAGCGGGAGTGGGGAGACCCAGTACTTC. It translates to CASSLGTSGSGETQYF.

This chain's CDR3 is CASSLSASGVFEQYF. The CDR3 nucleotides are TGTGCCAGCAGTTTATCGGCTAGCGGGGTCTTCGAGCAGTACTTC. V gene TRBV27 combines with J gene TRBJ2-7, with 9 bases aligning to TRBD2. The V gene end was trimmed by 0 bases and the J gene end by 6 bases; junction bases not matched to a gene: 6. The CDR3 runs 15 residues. Germline V CDR1 and CDR2: MNHEY, SMNVEV (reference sequence).

The J gene is TRBJ2-3, the V gene TRBV2, with TRBD1 matching over 9 bases. Germline V gene lookup returns CDR1 SNHLY and CDR2 FYNNEI. CDR3 size: 15 residues. V was pared by 5 bases and J by 2 bases, with 5 bases of the junction left unmatched. The CDR3 sequence: CASSQTGGPTDTQYF. For the CDR3, the DNA is TGTGCCAGCAGTCAAACAGGGGGCCCCACAGATACGCAGTATTTT. Based on the CDR3 plus reference TRBV2 and TRBJ2-3, the full variable domain is EPEVTQTPSHQVTQMGQEVILRCVPISNHLYFYWYRQILGQKVEFLVSFYNNEISEKSEIFDDQFSVERPDGSNFTLKIRSTKLEDSAMYFCASSQTGGPTDTQYFGPGTRLTVL.

The chain employs TRBV6-5 and TRBJ1-1, with a weak D call TRBD1 (6 bases). The CDR3 is 15 residues long. From germline, CDR1 is MNHEY and CDR2 SVGAGI. Trimming stripped 4 bases from V and 0 bases from J, with 12 bases between. This CDR3 is CASSSPGQMNTEAFF. DNA for the CDR3: TGTGCCAGCAGTTCGCCGGGACAAATGAACACTGAAGCTTTCTTT.

J is TRBJ1-6 and V is TRBV13; 7 nucleotides match TRBD1. With 4 bases clipped from V and 7 bases from J, the junction kept 4 bases outside the gene matches. The CDR3 contains 14 residues. In germline, CDR1 is PRHDT, CDR2 FYEKMQ (reference sequence). The CDR3 loop reads CASSSGTENSPLHF. CDR3 DNA sequence: TGTGCCAGCAGCTCCGGGACAGAAAATTCACCCCTCCACTTT.

Details on this clone: A read error may produce the germline difference seen at one junction end. The V call is TRBV7-9, the J call TRBJ1-1; D uncertain. The CDR3 covers 11 residues. Germline assignment: CDR1 SEHNR and CDR2 FQNEAQ (reference sequence). The CDR3: CASSLGPEALF. The CDR3 DNA follows: TGTGCCAGCAGCTTAGGCCCTGAAGCTCTCTTT.

The rearrangement uses TRBV27 and TRBJ1-6; D is ambiguous. In germline, CDR1 is MNHEY, CDR2 SMNVEV (reference sequence). Trimming took 8 bases from V and 8 from J, leaving 19 bases between them. The CDR3 has 15 amino acids. CDR3 protein: CASGSLGVADSPLHF. The CDR3 nucleotides are TGTGCCAGCGGTTCCCTCGGGGTCGCGGATTCACCCCTCCACTTT.

The chain combines TRBV28 with TRBJ1-1; D is perhaps TRBD1 (6 bases). The V end lost 3 bases, the J end lost 4 bases, and 12 bases lay between the germline ends. The CDR3 is 14 residues long. Germline V CDR1 and CDR2: MDHEN, SYDVKM. The CDR3 nucleotides read TGTGCCAGCAGTTTTAGGGGGGGCATCACTGAAGCTTTCTTT. Amino acids: CASSFRGGITEAFF.

J is TRBJ1-4 and V is TRBV10-2; D gene unclear. The V gene lost 4 bases and the J gene lost 7 bases, with 10 bases spanning the gap. The CDR3 contains 13 residues. The V gene's germline CDR1 is WSHSY and CDR2 SAAADI. The CDR3 DNA reads as TGCGCCAGCAGTGCCGGGATCAGTGAAAAACTGTTTTTT. This codes for CASSAGISEKLFF.

V is TRBV6-5 and J is TRBJ2-1; the match to TRBD2 covers 11 bases. V lost 10 bases, J lost 3 bases, and 8 bases stayed unmatched. Germline CDR1 is MNHEY and CDR2 is SVGAGI. The CDR3 totals 15 residues. DNA of the CDR3: TGTGCCACACAGAGGCTAGCGGGGGGCTACAATGAGCAGTTCTTC. The encoded protein is CATQRLAGGYNEQFF.

The V gene is TRBV13, the J gene TRBJ2-7, with D tentatively TRBD2 (6 bases). This CDR3 is 13 amino acids long. The germline V gene has CDR1 PRHDT and CDR2 FYEKMQ (reference sequence). Trimming removed 4 bases from V and 3 bases from J, with 10 bases in between. The CDR3 sequence is CASSSGGNYEQYF. The CDR3 DNA follows: TGTGCCAGCAGCTCCGGGGGAAACTACGAGCAGTACTTC.

J is TRBJ2-1 and V is TRBV4-3; 7 nucleotides agree with TRBD1. With V trimmed by 4 bases and J by 3 bases, 6 bases remained unmatched. CDR3 length equals 15 residues. Per germline, CDR1 LGHNA and CDR2 YSLEER. In DNA, the CDR3 is TGCGCCAGCAGCCGGCACAGGGGTCTCTACAATGAGCAGTTCTTC. Translating it yields CASSRHRGLYNEQFF.

The CDR3 spells CASSHPGNSYEQYF. The CDR3 region has the DNA TGTGCCAGCAGCCACCCGGGGAACTCCTACGAGCAGTACTTC. The chain links TRBV7-9 to TRBJ2-7; D perhaps matches TRBD2 (5 bases). Germline CDR1 and CDR2: SEHNR and FQNEAQ (reference sequence). This CDR3 region has 14 residues. Trimming shortened V by 5 bases and J by 0 bases, and 11 bases separated the two germline ends.

This chain links TRBV5-1 with TRBJ2-2; the match to TRBD2 covers 7 bases. The CDR3 is 17 amino acids. In germline, CDR1 is SGHRS, CDR2 YFSETQ. With V trimmed by 4 bases and J by 5 bases, 14 bases remained unmatched. Here the CDR3 reads CASSPGLEGAWTGELFF. The CDR3 region has the DNA TGCGCCAGCAGCCCCGGACTAGAAGGGGCTTGGACCGGGGAGCTGTTTTTT.

The chain has TRBV9 and TRBJ2-1; TRBD2 matches 9 bases. This CDR3 region has 15 residues. V lost 3 bases and J lost 7; bases outside the gene matches: 8. Germline V gene data show CDR1 as SGDLS and CDR2 as YYNGEE. The chain's CDR3 is CASSASLAGINEQFF. CDR3 in DNA: TGTGCCAGCAGCGCAAGTCTAGCGGGAATAAATGAGCAGTTCTTC.

This chain connects TRBV5-6 to TRBJ1-3; D is ambiguous. This CDR3 region has 15 residues. Trimming removed 0 bases from V and 0 bases from J, with 7 bases in between. The germline V gene has CDR1 SGHDT and CDR2 YYEEEE. CDR3 nucleotide sequence: TGTGCCAGCAGCTTGGGAGGGCACTCTGGAAACACCATATATTTT. Translated, it gives CASSLGGHSGNTIYF.

This rearrangement joins TRBV27 to TRBJ2-5; D possibly corresponds to TRBD1 (6 bases). The germline V and J ends were trimmed by 5 bases and 3 bases, with 16 bases remaining between them. The CDR3 spans 15 residues. Germline V gene data show CDR1 as MNHEY and CDR2 as SMNVEV (reference sequence). The CDR3 loop reads CASSPDPQGEETQYF. The CDR3 nucleotides read TGTGCCAGCAGTCCCGATCCACAGGGTGAAGAGACCCAGTACTTC.

The chain carries TRBV10-3 and TRBJ1-2, with a weak D call TRBD1 (6 bases). This CDR3 has 15 residues. Per the germline V gene, CDR1 is ENHRY and CDR2 is SYGVKD. The V end lost 4 bases, the J end lost 4 bases, and 16 bases lay between the germline ends. The CDR3 DNA reads as TGTGCCATCAGTGGGGCAGGGGCGATAGCCTATGGCTACACCTTC. This gives the protein CAISGAGAIAYGYTF.

This sequence joins TRBV10-1 and TRBJ2-7; perhaps TRBD1 as D (6 bases). V dropped 8 bases and J dropped 0 bases, with 11 bases sitting between them. This CDR3 region has 13 residues. Germline CDR1 is WNHNN and CDR2 is SYGVQD (reference sequence). The DNA for the CDR3 is TGCGCCAGCCTTAACAGGGCCTCCTACGAGCAGTACGTC. As protein: CASLNRASYEQYV.

V usage is TRBV7-9 and J usage is TRBJ2-7, with D possibly matching TRBD1 (7 bases). The germline V gene has CDR1 SEHNR and CDR2 FQNEAQ (reference sequence). V lost 8 bases and J lost 3, with 11 bases in between. There are 12 residues in the CDR3. The CDR3 reads CASAGQFYEQYF. The CDR3 DNA reads as TGTGCCAGCGCGGGACAGTTCTACGAGCAGTACTTC. Using reference TRBV7-9 and TRBJ2-7 for the parts outside the CDR3, the full variable domain is DTGVSQNPRHKITKRGQNVTFRCDPISEHNRLYWYRQTLGQGPEFLTYFQNEAQLEKSRLLSDRFSAERPKGSFSTLEIQRTEQGDSAMYLCASAGQFYEQYFGPGTRLTVT.

The V call is TRBV6-5, the J call TRBJ2-2; 11 nucleotides agree with TRBD2. This CDR3 has 14 residues. CDR1 MNHEY and CDR2 SVGAGI come from the germline V gene. Losses at the gene ends were 5 bases for V and 6 bases for J; bases not matched to a gene: 2. CDR3 DNA: TGTGCCAGCAGTGAACTAGCGGGAGCCGGGGAGCTGTTTTTT. Its translation is CASSELAGAGELFF.

V usage is TRBV10-3 and J usage is TRBJ2-1, with 9 bases lining up with TRBD2. V lost 4 bases to trimming and J lost 5 bases; unmatched junction nucleotides: 12. The CDR3 spans 17 residues. The germline V gene encodes CDR1 ENHRY and CDR2 SYGVKD. This chain's CDR3 is CAISGRLAENNDNEQFF. The CDR3 DNA reads TGTGCCATCAGTGGGAGACTAGCGGAGAACAATGACAATGAGCAGTTCTTC.

This clone was recorded only once. The V gene is TRBV19, the J gene TRBJ2-7; D possibly corresponds to TRBD2 (5 bases). Germline CDR1 and CDR2: LNHDA and SQIVND (reference sequence). With 4 bases removed from V and 0 bases from J, the gap between germline ends came to 10 bases. The CDR3 extends over 14 amino acids. Here the CDR3 reads CASSRSGSSYEQYF. The CDR3 bases are TGTGCCAGTAGTAGGTCGGGGAGCTCCTACGAGCAGTACTTC.

The chain joins TRBV25-1 to TRBJ1-1; D ambiguous. Trimming left V 4 bases short and J 1 base short, with 7 bases between. The CDR3 is made up of 13 amino acids. Germline V gives CDR1 MGHDK, CDR2 SYGVNS. The CDR3 here is CASSAGRNTEAFF. The CDR3 bases are TGTGCCAGCAGTGCGGGTAGGAACACTGAAGCTTTCTTT.

V gene TRBV7-9 combines with J gene TRBJ2-1, with 11 bases matching TRBD2. Germline-derived CDR1 and CDR2 are SEHNR and FQNEAQ (reference sequence). This CDR3 has 16 residues. Trimming took 4 bases from V and 10 from J; bases not matched to a gene: 12. The CDR3 region is CASSSLAGGGGGEQFF. Here the CDR3 DNA reads TGTGCCAGCAGCTCCCTAGCGGGAGGAGGGGGAGGAGAGCAGTTCTTC.